One sample yielded the 31 T cell receptor beta chains listed below, sequenced in a study of identical twins. TCRdb used MiXCR to reprocess the 5' RACE reads, holding one entry per CDR3 protein. Of fewer than 500,000 distinct CDR3 sequences in the sample, 14% were seen once. These data were also reused for a study on yellow fever vaccine responses in identical twins.

Sequences were obtained from CD4+ T cells sorted from blood. The receptors come from a woman in her late teens or twenties in good health.

V usage is TRBV6-4 and J usage is TRBJ2-3; the match to TRBD2 covers 8 bases. The V and J ends lost 2 bases and 3 bases, in that order; junction bases with no gene match: 10. Germline CDR1 is MRHNA and CDR2 is SNTAGT. The length of the CDR3 is 17 residues. This chain's CDR3 is CASSDPLGERETDTQYF. CDR3 nucleotide sequence: TGTGCCAGCAGTGACCCACTAGGGGAGCGGGAGACAGATACGCAGTATTTT.

This chain joins TRBV29-1 and TRBJ2-5; maybe TRBD1 (5 bases). From germline, CDR1 is SQVTM and CDR2 ANQGSEA. The germline V and J ends were trimmed by 7 bases and 5 bases, with 14 bases remaining between them. The CDR3 length is 12 residues. CDR3 loop: CSGARVRETQYF. CDR3 in DNA: TGCAGCGGTGCCAGGGTCAGGGAGACCCAGTACTTC. The full variable domain, with the rest looked up from reference TRBV29-1 and TRBJ2-5, is SAVISQKPSRDICQRGTSLTIQCQVDSQVTMMFWYRQQPGQSLTLIATANQGSEATYESGFVIDKFPISRPNLTFSTLTVSNMSPEDSSIYLCSGARVRETQYFGPGTRLLVL.

V is TRBV11-1 and J is TRBJ2-5, with D possibly TRBD2 on 5 matching bases. The CDR3 spans 15 residues. V lost 2 bases, J lost 2 bases, and 12 bases lay in between. From germline, CDR1 is SGHAT and CDR2 FQDESV (reference sequence). For the CDR3, the DNA is TGTGCCAGCAGCTTATTTCCCGGGATGCAAGAGACCCAGTACTTC. Amino acid sequence: CASSLFPGMQETQYF.

This rearrangement joins TRBV11-2 to TRBJ1-4; no clear D gene. The length of the CDR3 is 12 residues. The V end lost 5 bases, the J end lost 7 bases, and 8 bases lay between the germline ends. Germline CDR1 is SGHAT and CDR2 is FQNNGV. CDR3 amino acids: CASSPRTEKLFF. In DNA form, the CDR3 reads TGTGCCAGCAGCCCCCGGACTGAAAAACTGTTTTTT.

This clonotype was seen a few times. This chain links TRBV7-2 with TRBJ2-7; D not resolved. CDR3 length: 12 amino acids. Germline loops: CDR1 SGHTA, CDR2 FQGNSA. The V end lost 3 bases, the J end lost 3 bases, and 6 bases lay between the germline ends. The CDR3 nucleotides read TGTGCCAGCAGCTTCACAGACTACGAGCAGTACTTC. Protein product: CASSFTDYEQYF.

This clonotype was observed a few times. The chain employs TRBV6-4 and TRBJ2-1; D is uncertain. Germline V CDR1 and CDR2: MRHNA, SNTAGT. Trimming removed 0 bases from V and 10 bases from J, with 10 bases in between. CDR3 length equals 13 residues. The CDR3 here is CASSDSFGAEQFF. CDR3 DNA sequence: TGTGCCAGCAGTGACTCGTTCGGAGCAGAGCAGTTCTTC.

The chain employs TRBV28 and TRBJ1-2; a possible D gene is TRBD1 (6 bases). Germline assignment: CDR1 MDHEN and CDR2 SYDVKM. This CDR3 comprises 14 residues. Trimming removed 6 bases from V and 8 bases from J, with 19 bases in between. The CDR3 DNA sequence: TGTGCCAGCAGGTCCTCTTTAGAGGGGGGAGGCTACACCTTC. It yields the protein CASRSSLEGGGYTF.

This clonotype was observed a few times. V gene TRBV25-1 combines with J gene TRBJ2-1; no clear D gene. From germline, CDR1 is MGHDK and CDR2 SYGVNS. Trimming removed 2 bases at V and 4 bases at J, with 12 bases between. CDR3 length: 15 residues. CDR3 DNA sequence: TGTGCCAGCAGTGAAAGCCCCAGGTCTTACAATGAGCAGTTCTTC. The encoded protein is CASSESPRSYNEQFF. Full variable domain (rest looked up from reference TRBV25-1 and TRBJ2-1): EADIYQTPRYLVIGTGKKITLECSQTMGHDKMYWYQQDPGMELHLIHYSYGVNSTEKGDLSSESTVSRIRTEHFPLTLESARPSHTSQYLCASSESPRSYNEQFFGPGTRLTVL.

This clonotype was seen a handful of times. This chain uses TRBV5-1 with TRBJ2-1; D is uncertain. CDR1 SGHRS and CDR2 YFSETQ come from the germline V gene. Trimming left V 2 bases short and J 5 bases short, with 14 bases between. CDR3 length: 15 residues. The CDR3 DNA sequence: TGCGCCAGCAGCTTAGCAAGTTTACTTCACAATGAGCAGTTCTTC. Residues: CASSLASLLHNEQFF. Full variable domain (remainder filled in from reference TRBV5-1 and TRBJ2-1): KAGVTQTPRYLIKTRGQQVTLSCSPISGHRSVSWYQQTPGQGLQFLFEYFSETQRNKGNFPGRFSGRQFSNSRSEMNVSTLELGDSALYLCASSLASLLHNEQFFGPGTRLTVL.

The chain is built from TRBV28 and TRBJ1-6; D perhaps matches TRBD1 (6 bases). From germline, CDR1 is MDHEN and CDR2 SYDVKM. The CDR3 runs 15 residues. The germline V and J ends were trimmed by 6 bases and 2 bases, with 11 bases remaining between them. CDR3: CASRPDRTYNSPLHF. The CDR3 nucleotides are TGTGCCAGCAGACCTGACAGGACCTATAATTCACCCCTCCACTTT. The full variable domain, completed using reference TRBV28 and TRBJ1-6, is DVKVTQSSRYLVKRTGEKVFLECVQDMDHENMFWYRQDPGLGLRLIYFSYDVKMKEKGDIPEGYSVSREKKERFSLILESASTNQTSMYLCASRPDRTYNSPLHFGNGTRLTVT.

This clonotype was counted between two and nine times. J is TRBJ2-1 and V is TRBV20-1; 8 nucleotides match TRBD2. After removal of 0 bases from V and 6 bases from J, the junction contained 7 bases not matched to a gene. The CDR3 sequence is 15 residues long. The V gene's germline CDR1 is DFQATT and CDR2 SNEGSKA (reference sequence). The CDR3 spells CSARDPGGGPNEQFF. The CDR3 DNA is TGCAGTGCTAGAGATCCGGGAGGGGGTCCCAATGAGCAGTTCTTC.

This clonotype was picked up a small number of times. This chain joins TRBV5-6 and TRBJ1-1; no definite D call. This CDR3 spans 16 amino acids. Trimming took off 1 base at V and 0 bases at J, with 13 bases between the two ends. Germline V gives CDR1 SGHDT, CDR2 YYEEEE. Written as DNA, the CDR3 is TGTGCCAGCAGCTTGAAATTTAACAGCCTGAACACTGAAGCTTTCTTT. Protein sequence: CASSLKFNSLNTEAFF.

This clonotype turned up a few times. In nucleotides, the CDR3 is TGTGCCAGCAGCGTATGTTGGGAGCAGTACTTC. It translates to CASSVCWEQYF. V and J are TRBV9 and TRBJ2-7; D remains ambiguous. V shed 1 base and J shed 7 bases, with 6 bases lying between them. The CDR3 covers 11 residues. Germline loops: CDR1 SGDLS, CDR2 YYNGEE.

This clonotype was detected ten times or more. The chain employs TRBV28 and TRBJ2-7, with 9 bases aligning to TRBD2. Germline trimming cut 3 bases from V and 3 bases from J; bases unmatched to any gene: 3. The CDR3 is 14 residues long. Germline lookup yields CDR1 MDHEN and CDR2 SYDVKM. The CDR3 spells CASSLASGIYEQYF. In DNA form, the CDR3 reads TGTGCCAGCAGTTTGGCTAGCGGGATCTACGAGCAGTACTTC.

The chain has TRBV7-6 and TRBJ2-3; 8 bases match TRBD2. The V and J ends lost 4 bases and 6 bases, in that order; junction bases with no gene match: 9. CDR3 length: 15 residues. Germline CDR1 is SGHVS and CDR2 is FNYEAQ. CDR3 in DNA: TGTGCCAGCAGCTCCCGGGGGGGCCGAGTGGATACGCAGTATTTT. Protein: CASSSRGGRVDTQYF.

J is TRBJ1-4 and V is TRBV15; D gene uncertain. Germline V lookup: CDR1 LNHNV, CDR2 YYDKDF (reference sequence). Trimming pared 6 bases from V and 0 bases from J, leaving 11 bases between. The CDR3 length is 15 residues. In DNA, the CDR3 is TGTGCCACCAGTATAACCCGTTCAACTAATGAAAAACTGTTTTTT. The encoded protein is CATSITRSTNEKLFF.

This clonotype occurred a few times. The chain carries TRBV12-3 or TRBV12-4 and TRBJ2-7; D is perhaps TRBD2 (5 bases). CDR3 length: 14 amino acids. Between the trimmed V and J ends, which lost 3 bases and 2 bases, there was a span of 11 bases. The CDR3 sequence is CASSFGDRTYEQYF. The CDR3 region has the DNA TGTGCCAGCAGTTTCGGGGATAGAACCTACGAGCAGTACTTC.

The V and J genes are TRBV29-1 and TRBJ2-7; D possibly uses TRBD1 or TRBD2 (5 bases each). Germline loops: CDR1 SQVTM, CDR2 ANQGSEA. Trimming took off 7 bases at V and 5 bases at J, with 21 bases between the two ends. The CDR3 covers 14 residues. This CDR3 reads CSGDNGDLLNEQYF. The DNA of the CDR3 is TGCAGCGGTGATAACGGGGACCTTCTTAACGAGCAGTACTTC.

This clonotype appeared many times. This rearrangement joins TRBV29-1 to TRBJ2-7, with 14 bases fitting TRBD2. This CDR3 is 14 amino acids long. V shed 7 bases, J shed 5 bases, and the junction held 7 bases outside the gene matches. Germline V gene sequence: CDR1 SQVTM, CDR2 ANQGSEA. CDR3: CSARRLAGGDEQYF. Here the CDR3 DNA reads TGCAGCGCCCGACGACTAGCGGGAGGGGACGAGCAGTACTTC.

The chain joins TRBV3-1 to TRBJ2-3, with D possibly matching TRBD2 (6 bases). The CDR3 contains 16 residues. CDR1 and CDR2 from the germline V gene are LGHDT and YNNKEL (reference sequence). V was trimmed by 4 bases and J by 3 bases, leaving 17 bases between them. Written as DNA, the CDR3 is TGTGCCAGCAGCCGAAGGACTACGGATGGGACAGATACGCAGTATTTT. Its protein product is CASSRRTTDGTDTQYF.

This clonotype was seen at least ten times. The chain links TRBV11-2 to TRBJ1-3; D unresolved. Germline lookup yields CDR1 SGHAT and CDR2 FQNNGV. The CDR3 spans 14 residues. V lost 5 bases and J lost 4, with 12 bases in between. The CDR3 DNA follows: TGTGCCAGCAGCACTGTCCGGGAAGGAAACACCATATATTTT. Protein product: CASSTVREGNTIYF.

This clonotype was seen more than once but under ten times. This chain links TRBV29-1 with TRBJ2-6, with 9 positions matching TRBD1. V lost 5 bases and J lost 4; bases outside the gene matches: 6. The germline V gene encodes CDR1 SQVTM and CDR2 ANQGSEA. CDR3 size: 15 residues. The CDR3, as DNA: TGCAGCGTTTCCGGGACAGGGAAAGGGGCCAACGTCCTGACTTTC. Its translation is CSVSGTGKGANVLTF.

This clonotype was counted between two and nine times. The chain couples TRBV7-9 to TRBJ2-1; 7 bases agree with TRBD2. There are 16 residues in the CDR3. J lost 6 bases, V lost 2 bases, and 10 bases had no gene match. Germline CDR1 is SEHNR and CDR2 is FQNEAQ (reference sequence). CDR3 sequence (DNA): TGTGCCAGCAGCTTAATGGGGGGGTTGCTGTCCAATGAGCAGTTCTTC. The encoded protein is CASSLMGGLLSNEQFF.

Only a few counts were recorded for this clonotype. The rearrangement uses TRBV28 and TRBJ2-7; D might be TRBD2 (6 bases). Germline CDR1 reads MDHEN; CDR2 reads SYDVKM. Trimming removed 4 bases from V and 2 bases from J, with 18 bases in between. The CDR3 length is 16 residues. CDR3 sequence: CASSSLRRGRAYEQYF. In nucleotides, the CDR3 is TGTGCCAGCAGTTCCCTGAGGCGGGGCCGCGCCTACGAGCAGTACTTC.

This chain uses TRBV24-1 with TRBJ2-3, with unresolved D. Germline V gene data show CDR1 as KGHDR and CDR2 as SFDVKD. Trimming stripped 4 bases from V and 4 bases from J, with 5 bases between. The CDR3 is 12 amino acids. DNA for the CDR3: TGTGCCACCAGTGAATACTCAGATACGCAGTATTTT. This codes for CATSEYSDTQYF.

The chain couples TRBV29-1 to TRBJ2-3; no reliable D call. V was trimmed by 4 bases and J by 0 bases, leaving 8 bases between them. This CDR3 is 13 amino acids long. From germline, CDR1 is SQVTM and CDR2 ANQGSEA. CDR3 region: CSVVTLSTDTQYF. The CDR3 nucleotides read TGCAGCGTTGTTACACTTAGCACAGATACGCAGTATTTT.

The chain links TRBV7-2 to TRBJ2-7, with D tentatively TRBD1 (5 bases). The CDR3 runs to 14 residues. Germline V gene data show CDR1 as SGHTA and CDR2 as FQGNSA. V lost 7 bases and J 0 bases, leaving 13 bases between the germline ends. The CDR3 spells CASKTQGSSYEQYF. DNA for the CDR3: TGTGCCAGCAAAACCCAGGGTTCCTCCTACGAGCAGTACTTC.

This clonotype was seen a few times. V and J are TRBV20-1 and TRBJ1-6; unclear D gene. The CDR3 is 15 residues long. The ends were cut back, 6 bases at V and 7 bases at J, with 19 bases in the middle. The V gene's germline CDR1 is DFQATT and CDR2 SNEGSKA (reference sequence). In DNA form, the CDR3 reads TGCAGTGCAAAATCGAAGGCTGCGGGGAATTCACCCCTCCACTTT. It specifies CSAKSKAAGNSPLHF.

This clonotype was recorded a few times. The genes are TRBV12-3 or TRBV12-4 and TRBJ2-3; D is possibly TRBD1 (5 bases). V lost 0 bases and J lost 2, with 9 bases in between. CDR3 size: 15 residues. CDR3 sequence: CASSLAGLYTDTQYF. CDR3 bases: TGTGCCAGCAGTTTAGCGGGGCTATACACAGATACGCAGTATTTT.

The rearrangement uses TRBV6-1 and TRBJ2-7; D may be TRBD2 (6 bases). The V end was cut by 1 base, the J end by 3 bases, with 13 bases between. This CDR3 is 15 amino acids long. Germline V gene lookup returns CDR1 MNHNS and CDR2 SASEGT. The CDR3 sequence: CASSEGHRGSYEQYF. The CDR3 region has the DNA TGTGCCAGCAGTGAAGGTCATCGGGGGAGCTACGAGCAGTACTTC.

The table lists this clonotype with a few counts. Written as DNA, the CDR3 is TGTGCCAGCAGCCCGGGGACAAATCTGCTTGGGGGCTACACCTTC. This codes for CASSPGTNLLGGYTF. The genes are TRBV3-1 and TRBJ1-2; a weak D match, TRBD1 (6 bases). The CDR3 spans 15 residues. Trimming removed 4 bases at V and 8 bases at J, with 20 bases between. Per the germline V gene, CDR1 is LGHDT and CDR2 is YNNKEL (reference sequence).